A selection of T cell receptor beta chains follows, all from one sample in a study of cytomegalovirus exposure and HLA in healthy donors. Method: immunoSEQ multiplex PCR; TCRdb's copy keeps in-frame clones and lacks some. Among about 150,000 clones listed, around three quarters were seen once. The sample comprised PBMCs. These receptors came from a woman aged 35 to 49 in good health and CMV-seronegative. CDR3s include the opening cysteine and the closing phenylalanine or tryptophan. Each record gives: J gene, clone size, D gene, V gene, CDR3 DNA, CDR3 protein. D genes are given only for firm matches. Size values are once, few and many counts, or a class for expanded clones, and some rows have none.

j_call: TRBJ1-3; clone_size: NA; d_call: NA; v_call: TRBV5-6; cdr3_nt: TGTGCCAGCAGCTTTACTGGAAACACCATATATTTT; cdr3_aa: CASSFTGNTIYF
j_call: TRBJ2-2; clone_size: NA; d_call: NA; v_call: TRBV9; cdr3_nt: TGTGCCAGCACCGATCGGTTAAACACCGGGGAGCTGTTTTTT; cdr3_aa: CASTDRLNTGELFF
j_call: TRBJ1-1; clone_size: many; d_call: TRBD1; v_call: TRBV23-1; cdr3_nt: TGCGCCAGCAGCCCTGACAGGGGGCATGAAGCTTTCTTT; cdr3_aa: CASSPDRGHEAFF
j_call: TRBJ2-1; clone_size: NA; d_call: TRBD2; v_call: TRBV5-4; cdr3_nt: TGTGCCAGCAGCACGACTAGCGGTGAGCAGTTCTTC; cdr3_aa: CASSTTSGEQFF
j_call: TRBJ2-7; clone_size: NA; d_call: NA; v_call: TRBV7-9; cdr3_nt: TGTGCCAGCAGCTCGTACCAGCGGGACACCTCCTACGAGCAGTACTTC; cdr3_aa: CASSSYQRDTSYEQYF
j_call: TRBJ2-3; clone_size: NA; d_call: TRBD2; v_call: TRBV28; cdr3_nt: TGTGCCAGCAGCCCCGGGGGAGGGAACACAGATACGCAGTATTTT; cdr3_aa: CASSPGGGNTDTQYF
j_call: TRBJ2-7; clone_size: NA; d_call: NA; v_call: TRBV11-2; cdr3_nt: TGTGCCAGCAGCTCTTATAGGCGCGGCAGCAGCTACGAGCAGTACTTC; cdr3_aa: CASSSYRRGSSYEQYF
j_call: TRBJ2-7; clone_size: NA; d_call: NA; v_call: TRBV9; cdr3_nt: TGTGCCAGCAGCGCCCTTTCGACTAGCTACGAGCAGTACTTC; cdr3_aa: CASSALSTSYEQYF
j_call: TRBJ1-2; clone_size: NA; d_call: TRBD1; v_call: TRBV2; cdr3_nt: TGTGCCAGCCGTCCCATACAGGGGGCTCAGGGCTACACCTTC; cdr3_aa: CASRPIQGAQGYTF
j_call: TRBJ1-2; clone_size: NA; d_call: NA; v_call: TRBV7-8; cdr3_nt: TGTGCCAGCAGCTTAGCCCGCCTGGGGGGATCCCTCGGCTACACCTTC; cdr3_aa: CASSLARLGGSLGYTF
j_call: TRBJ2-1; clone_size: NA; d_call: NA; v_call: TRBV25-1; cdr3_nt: TGTGCCAGCAAGGCGGGATCTCTGAATGAGCAGTTCTTC; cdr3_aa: CASKAGSLNEQFF
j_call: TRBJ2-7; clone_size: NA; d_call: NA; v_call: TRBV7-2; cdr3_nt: TGTGCCAGCAGCTTATATCCTAGCGAAACCTACGAGCAGTACTTC; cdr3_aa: CASSLYPSETYEQYF
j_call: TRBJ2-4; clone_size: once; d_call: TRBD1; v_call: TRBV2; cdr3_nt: TGTGCCCAGGGGGCTCCTCGGAGCGAAAACATTCAGTACTTC; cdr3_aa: CAQGAPRSENIQYF
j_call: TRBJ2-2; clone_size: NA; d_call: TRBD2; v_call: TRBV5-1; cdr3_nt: TGCGCCAGCAGCTTGACTAGCGGGGTGCCCTCCGGGGAGCTGTTTTTT; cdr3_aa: CASSLTSGVPSGELFF